This T cell receptor beta chain stems from a study of blood T cell repertoires in COVID-19. Study details: Acute-phase and convalescent COVID-19 samples originated in the United States, Italy and Spain. The cDNA or gDNA used as material had been derived from T cells, B-cell-depleted T cells, or PBMCs.

Per the original methods: The assay estimated nucleated cells by amplifying reference gene primers. Profiled with immunoSEQ multiplex PCR; TCRdb holds only in-frame clones, not every one. Clonal size and the V and J genes are those of that table, whereas D and trimming came from the DNA. The data hold roughly 200,000 clones, with about 93% observed a single time. This receptor was taken from a man between 50 and 59 years old with acute or convalescent COVID-19. Sequenced input: peripheral blood.

The DNA for the CDR3 is TGTGCCAGCAGCTTCGGAAGAGCGGATGGCTACACCTTC. Encoded protein: CASSFGRADGYTF. The rearrangement links TRBV7-3 to TRBJ1-2; no clear D. The CDR3 runs to 13 residues. CDR1 and CDR2 from the germline V gene are SGHTA and FQGTGA. Trimming stripped 3 bases from V and 6 bases from J, with 11 bases between. The full variable domain, with the rest looked up from reference TRBV7-3 and TRBJ1-2, is GAGVSQTPSNKVTEKGKYVELRCDPISGHTALYWYRQSLGQGPEFLIYFQGTGAADDSGLPNDRFFAVRPEGSVSTLKIQRTERGDSAVYLCASSFGRADGYTFGSGTRLTVV.